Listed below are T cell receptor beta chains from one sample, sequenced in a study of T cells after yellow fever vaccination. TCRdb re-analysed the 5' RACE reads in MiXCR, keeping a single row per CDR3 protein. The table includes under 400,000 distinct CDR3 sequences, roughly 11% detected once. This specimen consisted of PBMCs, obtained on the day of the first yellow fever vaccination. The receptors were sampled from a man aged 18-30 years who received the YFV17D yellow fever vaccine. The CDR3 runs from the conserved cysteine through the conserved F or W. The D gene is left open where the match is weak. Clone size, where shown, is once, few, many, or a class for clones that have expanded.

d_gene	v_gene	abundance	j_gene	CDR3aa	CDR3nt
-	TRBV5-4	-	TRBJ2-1	CASSLGGGRIYNEQFF	TGTGCCAGCAGCTTGGGGGGGGGCAGAATATACAATGAGCAGTTCTTC
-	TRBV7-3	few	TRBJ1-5	CASSQSRDQPQHF	TGTGCCAGCAGCCAAAGCAGGGATCAGCCCCAGCATTTT
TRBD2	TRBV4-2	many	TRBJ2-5	CASSQEERGGETQYF	TGTGCCAGCAGCCAAGAAGAGCGGGGGGGGGAGACCCAGTACTTC
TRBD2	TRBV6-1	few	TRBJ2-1	CASSSGLAGSRSYNEQFF	TGTGCCAGCAGCTCCGGACTAGCGGGGTCCCGCTCCTACAATGAGCAGTTCTTC
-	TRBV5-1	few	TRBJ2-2	CASSLEGRRMGTGELFF	TGCGCCAGCAGCTTGGAGGGCCGGCGGATGGGCACCGGGGAGCTGTTTTTT
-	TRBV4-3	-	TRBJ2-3	CASSQDFGGTDTQYF	TGCGCCAGCAGCCAAGATTTTGGGGGCACAGATACGCAGTATTTT
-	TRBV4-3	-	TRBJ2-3	CASSQDSGPPSDTQYF	TGCGCCAGCAGCCAAGACTCCGGGCCCCCCTCAGATACGCAGTATTTT
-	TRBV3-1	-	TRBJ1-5	CASRAKGRQPIRNQPQHF	TGTGCCAGTCGCGCGAAGGGGAGGCAGCCCATTCGCAATCAGCCCCAGCATTTT
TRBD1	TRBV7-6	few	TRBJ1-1	CASSPPQTGGTEAFF	TGTGCCAGCAGCCCACCACAAACAGGGGGCACTGAAGCTTTCTTT
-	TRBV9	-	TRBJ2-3	CASSATFGSSGGVTDTQYF	-
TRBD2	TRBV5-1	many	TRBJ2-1	CASSLRGGDEQFF	TGCGCCAGCAGCTTGCGTGGGGGGGATGAGCAGTTCTTC
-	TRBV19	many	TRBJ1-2	CASLGQTGKSGYTF	TGTGCCAGTCTGGGCCAAACAGGGAAGTCTGGCTACACCTTC
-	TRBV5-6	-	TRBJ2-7	CASSLEGQFGSYEQYF	TGTGCCAGCAGCTTGGAAGGACAGTTCGGCTCCTACGAGCAGTACTTC
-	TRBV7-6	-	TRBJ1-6	CASSLVTRPGFFDSPLHF	TGTGCCAGCAGCTTAGTGACTAGGCCTGGCTTCTTTGATTCACCCCTCCACTTT
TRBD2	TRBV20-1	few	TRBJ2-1	CSASDAGDPGVEQFF	TGCAGTGCTAGCGACGCGGGGGACCCGGGGGTTGAGCAGTTCTTC
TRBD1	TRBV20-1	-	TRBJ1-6	CSAPPPDRGGNSPLHF	TGCAGTGCTCCCCCCCCGGACAGGGGGGGAAATTCACCCCTCCACTTT
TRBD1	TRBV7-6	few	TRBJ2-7	CASSLGTGGNEQYF	TGTGCCAGCAGCTTGGGGACAGGGGGCAACGAGCAGTACTTC
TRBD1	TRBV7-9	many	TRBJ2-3	CASSFTGTVADTQYF	TGTGCCAGCAGCTTCACCGGGACAGTTGCAGATACGCAGTATTTT
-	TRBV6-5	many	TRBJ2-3	CASSDSDRRFDTQYF	TGTGCCAGCAGCGACTCTGACAGGCGGTTCGATACGCAGTATTTT
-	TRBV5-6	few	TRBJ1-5	CASSLGWGPQHF	TGTGCCAGCAGCTTGGGGTGGGGGCCCCAGCATTTT
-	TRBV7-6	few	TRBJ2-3	CASSLGALSSTDTQYF	TGTGCCAGCAGCTTAGGAGCGCTCTCTAGCACAGATACGCAGTATTTT
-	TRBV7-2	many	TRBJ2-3	CASSLAYTDTQYF	TGTGCCAGCAGCTTAGCTTACACAGATACGCAGTATTTT
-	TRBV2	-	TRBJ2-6	CASVRRSGANVLTF	TGTGCCAGCGTCCGGCGCTCTGGGGCCAACGTCCTGACTTTC
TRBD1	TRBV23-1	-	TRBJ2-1	CASSPGQEGNEQFF	TGCGCCAGCAGCCCCGGACAGGAAGGAAATGAGCAGTTCTTC
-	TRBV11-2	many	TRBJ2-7	CASSLFGEQYF	TGTGCCAGCAGCTTATTCGGCGAGCAGTACTTC
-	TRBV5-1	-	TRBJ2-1	CASSLAQGSWTYNEQFF	TGCGCCAGCAGCTTGGCCCAGGGGTCCTGGACCTACAATGAGCAGTTCTTC
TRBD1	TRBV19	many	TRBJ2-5	CASSDPGTEETQYF	TGTGCCAGTAGTGATCCCGGGACAGAAGAGACCCAGTACTTC
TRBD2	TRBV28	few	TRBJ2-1	CASSLGGGGLYNEQFF	TGTGCCAGCAGTTTAGGCGGGGGGGGCCTTTACAATGAGCAGTTCTTC
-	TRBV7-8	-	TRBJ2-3	CASSLARGLSPTDTQYF	TGTGCCAGCAGCTTAGCCAGGGGACTATCTCCCACAGATACGCAGTATTTT